The clone carrying this T cell receptor beta chain was seen more than once but under ten times. These data belong to a study of shared clonotypes between healthy human individuals. There are 13 residues in the CDR3. Unmatched junction bases numbered 4, after V lost 4 bases and J lost 7 bases. Per the germline V gene, CDR1 is LNHDA and CDR2 is SQIVND (reference sequence). Assay: immunoSEQ multiplex PCR; the TCRdb copy retains only in-frame clones and omits some. This table holds 330,000 or so clones, around two thirds found once. The receptor was isolated from a man aged 30 to 45 in good health. V and J are TRBV19 and TRBJ1-1; 9 bases map to TRBD1. Sequenced material: memory CD4+ T cells sorted from blood. Subset described: CD45RA-negative fraction. CDR3 DNA: TGTGCCAGTAGTACACAGACAGGGGGTGAAGCTTTCTTT. This sequence encodes CASSTQTGGEAFF. The full variable domain, its missing parts supplied by reference TRBV19 and TRBJ1-1, is DGGITQSPKYLFRKEGQNVTLSCEQNLNHDAMYWYRQDPGQGLRLIYYSQIVNDFQKGDIAEGYSVSREKKESFPLTVTSAQKNPTAFYLCASSTQTGGEAFFGQGTRLTVV.